This T cell receptor (beta chain) was documented in a study of T cell repertoires in cytomegalovirus infection (dated by TCRdb to about 2019). In the study overall: Because public TCR beta signatures pointed to carriage of CMV infection together with the matching HLA type, the HLA type of each donor mattered for the analysis.

The run used an Illumina HiSeq 1500. The raw public data were reprocessed by TCRdb itself: fastp quality trimming at Q25, MiXCR clonotype calling, in-frame beta chains only. CDR3 protein sequences are deduplicated, and each keeps its most common genes and DNA. Present in this sample are over 150,000 distinct CDR3 sequences, under 15% of which were seen just once. In total, the top ten clones hold about a quarter of the sample. Results the study describes overall, beyond this receptor: Carriers of CMV infection plus the relevant HLA type were discriminated by the cumulative frequency of public TCR beta family members in the study cohort and in an independent roughly 340-donor cohort. The ex vivo response was dominated by HLA-C-restricted CMV-specific TCR beta clonotypes, and the single most frequent clonotype in two of eight donors was supplied by these HLA-C-restricted clonotypes.

The CDR3 spans 17 residues, from the cysteine through the phenylalanine. CDR3 DNA is the only sequence kept; it has 51 bases, read in frame from the first base. V loses 3 bases, J loses 3 bases, and the germline ends lie 18 bases apart. The germline V gene sets CDR1 to SGHVS and CDR2 to FQNEAQ. The count of this clonotype is one. Its antigen is not yet known. Base quality data are lacking; no much larger clone is found one base away. A read on its own is weak evidence. The chain employs TRBV7-8 and TRBJ1-5; the D gene cannot be named for sure. This clonotype was obtained from a human donor in good health (CMV status not recorded). Some clones in this sample may be carry-over from other donors' samples. Specimen: PBMCs. This receptor has the CDR3 CASSLGWRIADNQPQHF. Here is the DNA: TGTGCCAGCAGCTTGGGTTGGCGGATAGCGGACAATCAGCCCCAGCATTTT.